This T cell receptor delta chain was profiled in a study of γδ T cells in repeated Plasmodium falciparum infection. Study in general: Malaria-naive adults were infected with P. falciparum NF54 four times over roughly 640 days. Whole-study findings and limits: Over time and infection, Vgamma9/Vdelta2+ repertoires remained highly stable and polyclonal.

TCRdb reanalysed the multiplex PCR reads with CATT. Among around 46,000 delta-chain clones listed, 1.6% were seen once. Bulk repertoires came from Vgamma9/Vdelta2+ or Vdelta2-negative gammadelta T cells flow-sorted from PBMC. With regard to this clone: Its antigen remains unknown. A far larger clone differs by one base, so this is likely a read error.

Germline CDR1 TSWWSYY, CDR2 QGS. V shed 3 bases, J shed 1 base, and the junction held 30 bases outside the gene matches. The CDR3 sequence is 25 residues long. Sequenced material: gamma-delta T cells from blood. The sequence came from a pool of human donors (malaria-infected and uninfected, not separated). The chain couples TRDV1 to TRDJ1; 12 nucleotides line up with TRDD3. As TCRdb names no J gene, one was assigned here on the basis of a DNA match to germline. The CDR3: CALGDLFPPSTWGIRSIATTDKLIF. CDR3 nucleotides: TGTGCTCTTGGGGACCTCTTCCCCCCAAGTACCTGGGGGATACGCAGCATCGCCACCACCGATAAACTCATCTTT.